Described below is a single TCR beta chain sequence and its context. The sample belongs to a study of long-term antiretroviral therapy in people with HIV. Version v3.0 of the immunoSEQ assay was performed at survey level. Only in-frame clones appear in the TCRdb table, and some are missing; sequencing was by immunoSEQ multiplex PCR. The sample holds some 17,000 clones; around 84% are singletons and the top ten take about 8%. Germline V gives CDR1 SGHKS, CDR2 YYEKEE (reference sequence). The ends were cut back, 2 bases at V and 5 bases at J, with 11 bases in the middle. This CDR3 has 14 residues. The chain recombines TRBV5-5 with TRBJ1-5; possible D gene TRBD1, 6 bases. The clonotype originates from a man aged 18 to 30 with HIV. The specimen was unsorted PBMCs, collected 0.1 years after starting antiretroviral therapy. CDR3 sequence (DNA): TGTGCCAGCAGCTTTTATGCAGGGGATCAGCCCCAGCATTTT. Its protein is CASSFYAGDQPQHF.